The next 13 T cell receptor beta chains were all read from a single sample in a study of post-analysis software for immune sequencing data. Study-wide results and limits: In patients, TRBV5-6, TRBV5-1 and TRBV20-1 belonged to five TRBV segments found more frequently than in controls.

Antigen specificity for these receptors is unknown. Unique molecular identifiers were carried by the TCR beta cDNA libraries. Each CDR3 protein gets one entry after TCRdb re-called the PCR reads with MiXCR. Of over 150,000 distinct CDR3 sequences listed, 30% were seen once; the top ten hold 1.5%. Sequences were obtained from blood. The origin of the receptors is a girl between 5 and 17 years old with multiple sclerosis.

The sample holds many counts of this clonotype. The chain carries TRBV3-1 and TRBJ2-3; 10 bases match TRBD2. Germline CDR1 and CDR2: LGHDT and YNNKEL (reference sequence). J was trimmed by 3 bases and V by 2 bases; bases with no gene match: 8. The length of the CDR3 is 17 residues. The CDR3 sequence: CASSQPWGTSETDTQYF. CDR3 DNA: TGTGCCAGCAGCCAACCATGGGGGACTAGCGAAACAGATACGCAGTATTTT.

The V and J genes are TRBV28 and TRBJ2-3; D possibly uses TRBD1 or TRBD2 (5 bases each). Germline V gives CDR1 MDHEN, CDR2 SYDVKM. The CDR3 is 11 amino acids. The V end lost 9 bases, the J end lost 5 bases, and 9 bases lay between the germline ends. CDR3 residues: CASGAGDTQYF. The CDR3 nucleotides are TGTGCCAGTGGGGCGGGAGATACGCAGTATTTT.

The V gene is TRBV6-6, the J gene TRBJ2-3, with 7 bases lining up with TRBD2. V lost 8 bases to trimming and J lost 9 bases; unmatched junction nucleotides: 17. This CDR3 is built from 15 residues. Germline V lookup: CDR1 MNHNY, CDR2 SVGAGI (reference sequence). DNA of the CDR3: TGTGCCAGCCGGGAGGTGGGAGGCGGCACAGCAACGCAGTATTTT. Amino acids: CASREVGGGTATQYF.

At least ten counts were recorded for this clonotype. The rearrangement joins TRBV10-3 to TRBJ2-7; D uncertain. Germline assignment: CDR1 ENHRY and CDR2 SYGVKD. The V gene lost 2 bases and the J gene lost 5 bases, with 4 bases spanning the gap. The CDR3 sequence is 11 residues long. CDR3 sequence reads: CAISEVDEQYF. The CDR3 region has the DNA TGTGCCATCAGTGAGGTGGACGAGCAGTACTTC.

Comments on this clonotype: This could be a read error, since a much larger clone is one nucleotide away. V is TRBV7-6 and J is TRBJ2-5, with D possibly being TRBD1 or TRBD2 (6 bases each). The CDR3 totals 16 residues. Trimming took 1 base from V and 11 from J, leaving 23 bases between them. The germline gives CDR1 SGHVS, CDR2 FNYEAQ. The CDR3 DNA reads TGTGCCAGCAGCTTAGTAGGGGGGAGTCCAGGGGATGAGCAGTACTTC. Its protein product is CASSLVGGSPGDEQYF.

The chain couples TRBV20-1 to TRBJ1-1; D remains ambiguous. This CDR3 has 12 amino acids. V lost 5 bases and J 1 base, leaving 8 bases between the germline ends. CDR1 is DFQATT and CDR2 is SNEGSKA in the germline V gene (reference sequence). The CDR3 DNA follows: TGCAGTGCTTGGACGGAGAACACTGAAGCTTTCTTT. It specifies CSAWTENTEAFF.

This clonotype was counted many times. The chain is built from TRBV7-8 and TRBJ2-5; 7 bases agree with TRBD2. This CDR3 spans 17 amino acids. Germline V gives CDR1 SGHVS, CDR2 FQNEAQ. The trim removed 5 bases at V and 5 bases at J, leaving 17 bases unmatched. The CDR3: CASSLGLGAIKGETQYF. In nucleotides, the CDR3 is TGTGCCAGCAGCCTAGGACTAGGGGCAATAAAGGGGGAGACCCAGTACTTC.

In this sample, this clonotype turned up many times. The rearrangement uses TRBV12-3 or TRBV12-4 and TRBJ1-5, with 7 bases lining up with TRBD1. V shed 1 base, J shed 1 base, and the junction held 7 bases outside the gene matches. This CDR3 is 17 amino acids long. The DNA for the CDR3 is TGTGCCAGCAGTTTAGGCCCCACAGGGGTGAGCAATCAGCCCCAGCATTTT. Its protein is CASSLGPTGVSNQPQHF.

The sample holds many counts of this clonotype. The chain combines TRBV4-1 with TRBJ2-1; 12 nucleotides align to TRBD2. The CDR3 loop spans 17 amino acids. Germline V gene sequence: CDR1 MGHRA, CDR2 YSYEKL. The V and J ends lost 4 bases and 7 bases, in that order; junction bases with no gene match: 11. In DNA form, the CDR3 reads TGCGCCAGCAGCCCGTTCTCTAGCGGGAGGGCCGGTAATGAGCAGTTCTTC. It codes for CASSPFSSGRAGNEQFF.

This clonotype was observed a few times. V is TRBV5-1 and J is TRBJ2-7, with D possibly being TRBD1 or TRBD2 (6 bases each). The CDR3 is made up of 16 amino acids. Germline V gene data show CDR1 as SGHRS and CDR2 as YFSETQ. Trimming cost V 0 bases and J 1 base, with 14 bases left between them. The CDR3 loop is CASSLDGGLRSYEQYF. The DNA for the CDR3 is TGCGCCAGCAGCTTGGATGGGGGGCTTAGGTCCTACGAGCAGTACTTC.

This clonotype was seen ten or more times. The genes are TRBV7-9 and TRBJ2-7; TRBD2 matches at 8 bases. Germline trimming cut 6 bases from V and 6 bases from J; bases unmatched to any gene: 16. This CDR3 spans 16 amino acids. The germline gives CDR1 SEHNR, CDR2 FQNEAQ (reference sequence). The CDR3 is CASSPRSGLEFVEQYF. DNA for the CDR3: TGTGCCAGCAGTCCTCGTTCGGGACTAGAGTTTGTCGAGCAGTACTTC.

This clonotype occurred many times. This rearrangement joins TRBV20-1 to TRBJ2-1; 9 positions agree with TRBD2. The length of the CDR3 is 14 residues. From germline, CDR1 is DFQATT and CDR2 SNEGSKA (reference sequence). V was pared by 6 bases and J by 0 bases, with 3 bases of the junction left unmatched. The CDR3 is CSAETSGSYNEQFF. CDR3 nucleotide sequence: TGCAGTGCGGAGACTAGCGGCTCCTACAATGAGCAGTTCTTC.

This chain uses TRBV5-1 with TRBJ2-1; 10 bases match TRBD2. The tail of the sequence fits TRBJ2-7 better, so the J call may be wrong. The germline V gene encodes CDR1 SGHRS and CDR2 YFSETQ. The CDR3 has 17 residues. The CDR3 bases are TGCGCCAGCAGCCTATTGAGCGGGAGGGCCATAGCCAATGAGCAGTACTTC. This translates into CASSLLSGRAIANEQYF.